What follows describes a single T cell receptor beta chain. This sample was included in a study of blood T cell repertoires in COVID-19. Study information: Whether acute or convalescent, the COVID-19 samples came from the United States, Italy and Spain. From T cells, B-cell-depleted T cells, or PBMCs came the material, which was cDNA or gDNA.

The germline CDR1 and CDR2 sequences are LNHDA and SQIVND (reference sequence). Losses at the gene ends were 5 bases for V and 7 bases for J; bases not matched to a gene: 14. The CDR3 extends over 17 amino acids. Source study methods: Nucleated cell counts were estimated from reference gene primer amplification. Assay used: immunoSEQ multiplex PCR; TCRdb lists only in-frame clones, some missing. V and J calls and clone size come straight from that table; D and trimming were deduced from the DNA. The sample consists of approximately 310,000 clones, 75% to 90% of them appearing once. The sequenced sample consisted of PBMCs or T cells enriched from blood (not recorded which). This sequence joins TRBV19 and TRBJ1-6; 7 bases are shared with TRBD1. The TCR sequence derives from a man aged 25 to 40 who had recovered from COVID-19. CDR3 sequence: CASSPAIYRGQNSPLHF. In DNA form, the CDR3 reads TGTGCCAGTAGTCCAGCCATCTACAGGGGCCAAAATTCACCCCTCCACTTT. Based on the CDR3 plus reference TRBV19 and TRBJ1-6, the full variable domain is DGGITQSPKYLFRKEGQNVTLSCEQNLNHDAMYWYRQDPGQGLRLIYYSQIVNDFQKGDIAEGYSVSREKKESFPLTVTSAQKNPTAFYLCASSPAIYRGQNSPLHFGNGTRLTVT.